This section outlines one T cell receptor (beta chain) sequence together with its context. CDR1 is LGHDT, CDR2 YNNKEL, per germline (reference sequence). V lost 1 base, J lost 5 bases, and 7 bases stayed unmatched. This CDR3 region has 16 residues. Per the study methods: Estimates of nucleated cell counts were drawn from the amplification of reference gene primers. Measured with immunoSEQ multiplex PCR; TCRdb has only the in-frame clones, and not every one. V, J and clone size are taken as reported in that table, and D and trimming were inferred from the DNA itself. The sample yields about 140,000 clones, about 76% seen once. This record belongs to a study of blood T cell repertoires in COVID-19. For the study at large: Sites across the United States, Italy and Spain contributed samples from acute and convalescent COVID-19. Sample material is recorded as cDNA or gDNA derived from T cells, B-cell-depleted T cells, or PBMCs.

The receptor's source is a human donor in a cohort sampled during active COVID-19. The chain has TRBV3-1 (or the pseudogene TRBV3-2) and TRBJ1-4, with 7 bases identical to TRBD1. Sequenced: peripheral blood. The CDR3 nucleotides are TGTGCCAGCAGCCAAGCTTCCGGGACAGTGAATGAAAAACTGTTTTTT. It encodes CASSQASGTVNEKLFF.